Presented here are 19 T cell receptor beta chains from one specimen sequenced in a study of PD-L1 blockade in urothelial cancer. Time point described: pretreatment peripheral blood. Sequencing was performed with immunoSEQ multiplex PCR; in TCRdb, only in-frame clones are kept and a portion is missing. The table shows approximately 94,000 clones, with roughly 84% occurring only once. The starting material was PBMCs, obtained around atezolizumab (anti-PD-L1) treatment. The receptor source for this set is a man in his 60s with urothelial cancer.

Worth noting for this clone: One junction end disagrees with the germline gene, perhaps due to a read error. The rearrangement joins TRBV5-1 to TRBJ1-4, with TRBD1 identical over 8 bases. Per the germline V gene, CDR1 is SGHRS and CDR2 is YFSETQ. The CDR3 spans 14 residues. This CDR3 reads CASSLDRAGEKLFF. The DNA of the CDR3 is TGCGCCAGCAGTTTGGACAGGGCGGGCGAAAAACTGTTTTTT.

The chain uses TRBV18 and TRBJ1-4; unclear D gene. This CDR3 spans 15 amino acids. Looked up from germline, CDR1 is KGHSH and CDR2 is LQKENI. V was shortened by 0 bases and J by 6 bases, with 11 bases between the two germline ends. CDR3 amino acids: CASSPPRGSHEKLFF. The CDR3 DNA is TGTGCCAGCTCACCACCTAGAGGGTCGCATGAAAAACTGTTTTTT.

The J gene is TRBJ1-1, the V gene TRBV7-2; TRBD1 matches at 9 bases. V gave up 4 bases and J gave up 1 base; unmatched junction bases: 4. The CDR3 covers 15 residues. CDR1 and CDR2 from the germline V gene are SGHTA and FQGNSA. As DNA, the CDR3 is TGTGCCAGCAGCTCCGGACAGGGGAGGAACACTGAAGCTTTCTTT. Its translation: CASSSGQGRNTEAFF.

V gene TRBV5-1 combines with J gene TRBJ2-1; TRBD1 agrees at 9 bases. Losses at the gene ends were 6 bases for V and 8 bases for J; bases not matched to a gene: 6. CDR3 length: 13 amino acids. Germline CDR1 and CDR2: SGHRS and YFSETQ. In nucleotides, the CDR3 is TGCGCCAGCACGCGACAGGGGGGGTATGAGCAGTTCTTC. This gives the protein CASTRQGGYEQFF.

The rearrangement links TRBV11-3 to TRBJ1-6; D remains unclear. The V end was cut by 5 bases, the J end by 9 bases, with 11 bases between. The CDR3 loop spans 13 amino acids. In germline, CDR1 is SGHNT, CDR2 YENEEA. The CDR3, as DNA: TGTGCCAGCAGCCGGGAATTGGGTTCACCCCTCCACTTT. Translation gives CASSRELGSPLHF.

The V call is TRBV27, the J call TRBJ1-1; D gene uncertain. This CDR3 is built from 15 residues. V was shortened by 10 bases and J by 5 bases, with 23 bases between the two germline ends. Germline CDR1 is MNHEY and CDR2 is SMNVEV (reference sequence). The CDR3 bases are TGTGCCACCCACGAAGGCGGCAGAATTGGGACTGAAGCTTTCTTT. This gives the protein CATHEGGRIGTEAFF.

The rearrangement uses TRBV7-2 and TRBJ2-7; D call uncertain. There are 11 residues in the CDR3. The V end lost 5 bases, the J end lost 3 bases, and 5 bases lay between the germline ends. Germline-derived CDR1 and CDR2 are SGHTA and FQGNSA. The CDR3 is CASSPSYEQYF. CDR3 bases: TGTGCCAGCAGCCCTAGCTACGAGCAGTACTTC.

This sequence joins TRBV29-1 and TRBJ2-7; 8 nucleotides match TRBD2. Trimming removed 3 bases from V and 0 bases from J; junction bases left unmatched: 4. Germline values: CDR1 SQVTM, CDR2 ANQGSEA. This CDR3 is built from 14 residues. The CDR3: CSVDKGTSSYEQYF. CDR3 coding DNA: TGCAGCGTTGATAAGGGGACTAGCTCCTACGAGCAGTACTTC.

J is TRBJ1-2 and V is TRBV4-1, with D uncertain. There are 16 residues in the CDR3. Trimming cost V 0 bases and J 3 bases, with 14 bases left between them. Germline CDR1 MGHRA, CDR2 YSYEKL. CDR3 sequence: CASSQDLNSWDYGYTF. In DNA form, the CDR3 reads TGCGCCAGCAGCCAAGATCTTAACAGTTGGGACTATGGCTACACCTTC.

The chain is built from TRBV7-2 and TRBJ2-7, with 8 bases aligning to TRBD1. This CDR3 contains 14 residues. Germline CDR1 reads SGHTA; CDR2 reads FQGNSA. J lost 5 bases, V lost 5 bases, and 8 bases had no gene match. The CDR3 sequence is CASSPRTGTDEQYF. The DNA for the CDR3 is TGTGCCAGCAGCCCCCGGACAGGGACGGACGAGCAGTACTTC.

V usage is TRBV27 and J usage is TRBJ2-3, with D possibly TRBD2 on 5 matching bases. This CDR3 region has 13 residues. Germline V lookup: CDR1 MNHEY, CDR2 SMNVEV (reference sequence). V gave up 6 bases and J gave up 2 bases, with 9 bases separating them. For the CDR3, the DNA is TGTGCCAGCAGGAAGCGGAACACAGATACGCAGTATTTT. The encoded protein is CASRKRNTDTQYF.

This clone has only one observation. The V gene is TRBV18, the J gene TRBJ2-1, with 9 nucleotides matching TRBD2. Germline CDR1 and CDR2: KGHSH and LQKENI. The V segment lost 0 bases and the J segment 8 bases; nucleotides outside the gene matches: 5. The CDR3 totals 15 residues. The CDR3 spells CASSPPSGSRDEQFF. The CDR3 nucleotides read TGTGCCAGCTCACCACCTAGCGGGAGTAGGGATGAGCAGTTCTTC.

In DNA form, the CDR3 reads TGTGCCAGCAGTTTATCCGCCTACGAGCAGTACTTC. Its protein is CASSLSAYEQYF. The chain has TRBV28 and TRBJ2-7; D is ambiguous. The CDR3 extends over 12 amino acids. Between the trimmed V and J ends, which lost 1 base and 2 bases, there was a span of 3 bases. Per germline, CDR1 MDHEN and CDR2 SYDVKM.

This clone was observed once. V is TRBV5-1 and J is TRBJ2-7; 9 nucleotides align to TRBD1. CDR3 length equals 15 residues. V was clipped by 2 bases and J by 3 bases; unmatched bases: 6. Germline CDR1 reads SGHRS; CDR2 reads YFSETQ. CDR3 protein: CASSFGGTGFYEQYF. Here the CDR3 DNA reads TGCGCCAGCAGCTTTGGGGGGACAGGGTTCTACGAGCAGTACTTC. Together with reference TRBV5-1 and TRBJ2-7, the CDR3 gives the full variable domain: KAGVTQTPRYLIKTRGQQVTLSCSPISGHRSVSWYQQTPGQGLQFLFEYFSETQRNKGNFPGRFSGRQFSNSRSEMNVSTLELGDSALYLCASSFGGTGFYEQYFGPGTRLTVT.

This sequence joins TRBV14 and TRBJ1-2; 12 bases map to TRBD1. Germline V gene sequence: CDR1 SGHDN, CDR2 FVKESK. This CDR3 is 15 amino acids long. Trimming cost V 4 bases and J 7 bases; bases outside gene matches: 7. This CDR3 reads CASSLPGTGGFGYTF. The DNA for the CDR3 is TGTGCCAGCAGCCTGCCGGGGACAGGGGGCTTTGGCTACACCTTC.

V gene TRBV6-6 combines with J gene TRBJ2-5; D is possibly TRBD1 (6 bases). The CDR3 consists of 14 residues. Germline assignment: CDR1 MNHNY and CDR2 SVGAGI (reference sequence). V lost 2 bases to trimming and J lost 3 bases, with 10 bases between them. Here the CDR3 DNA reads TGTGCCAGCAGTTACCCGGACAGAAAAGAGACCCAGTACTTC. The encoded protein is CASSYPDRKETQYF.

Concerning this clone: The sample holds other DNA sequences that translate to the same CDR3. In DNA, the CDR3 is TGCGCCAGCAGCCTAGGGACTAGCGGGGGTGCAGATACGCAGTATTTT. It translates to CASSLGTSGGADTQYF. V usage is TRBV5-1 and J usage is TRBJ2-3; 14 nucleotides agree with TRBD2. Germline trimming cut 4 bases from V and 4 bases from J; bases unmatched to any gene: 5. The germline gives CDR1 SGHRS, CDR2 YFSETQ. This CDR3 has 16 residues.

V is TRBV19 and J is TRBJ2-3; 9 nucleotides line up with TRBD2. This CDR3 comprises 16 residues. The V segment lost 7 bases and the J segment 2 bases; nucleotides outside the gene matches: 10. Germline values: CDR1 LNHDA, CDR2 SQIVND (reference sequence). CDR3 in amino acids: CASTPTSGLYTDTQYF. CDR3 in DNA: TGTGCCAGTACACCGACTAGCGGTCTATACACAGATACGCAGTATTTT.

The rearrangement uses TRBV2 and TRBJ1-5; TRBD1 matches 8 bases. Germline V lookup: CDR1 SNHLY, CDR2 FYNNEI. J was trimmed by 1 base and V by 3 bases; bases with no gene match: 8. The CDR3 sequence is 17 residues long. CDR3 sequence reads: CASSDRGTGMSNQPQHF. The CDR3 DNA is TGTGCCAGCAGTGACCGGGGGACAGGCATGAGCAATCAGCCCCAGCATTTT.